This is a list of T cell receptor beta chains from one sample in a study of PD-L1 blockade in urothelial cancer. Generated by immunoSEQ multiplex PCR, the TCRdb table keeps only in-frame clones and is missing some. The sample holds over 65,000 clones; 75% to 90% are singletons and the top ten take under 6%. The sample consisted of PBMCs, taken around atezolizumab (anti-PD-L1) treatment. The receptors were gathered from an older man with urothelial cancer. Both conserved end residues are trimmed from each CDR3.

cdr3_aa: ASSLEETQY; v_call: TRBV5-1; j_call: TRBJ2-5
cdr3_aa: ASSLAPGTTLYGYT; v_call: TRBV16; j_call: TRBJ1-2
cdr3_aa: ASSQVLQRGGGGGYT; v_call: TRBV4-1; j_call: TRBJ1-2
cdr3_aa: ASSAQGGTYEQY; v_call: TRBV9; j_call: TRBJ2-7
cdr3_aa: ASSKVGGDRGPNTEAF; v_call: TRBV21-1; j_call: TRBJ1-1
cdr3_aa: ASSLVGAGIVTGELF; v_call: TRBV7-6; j_call: TRBJ2-2
cdr3_aa: ASSNSQVEVNEQY; v_call: TRBV7-6; j_call: TRBJ2-7
cdr3_aa: ASSGAGLYQPQH; v_call: TRBV18; j_call: TRBJ1-5
cdr3_aa: ASSQGLAGGSEQY; v_call: TRBV5-1; j_call: TRBJ2-7
cdr3_aa: ASSLDSVQWANYGYT; v_call: TRBV5-6; j_call: TRBJ1-2
cdr3_aa: ASKETGSYEQY; v_call: TRBV10-2; j_call: TRBJ2-7
cdr3_aa: ASSLPGTGTEQY; v_call: TRBV5-5; j_call: TRBJ2-7
cdr3_aa: ASSLGAGGITDTQY; v_call: TRBV5-1; j_call: TRBJ2-3
cdr3_aa: ASSVTSGSLGEQY; v_call: TRBV5-1; j_call: TRBJ2-7
cdr3_aa: ASSQVGLASSYNEQF; v_call: TRBV18; j_call: TRBJ2-1
cdr3_aa: ASTRDRGLGNQPQH; v_call: TRBV2; j_call: TRBJ1-5
cdr3_aa: ASSFETGGKGNTIY; v_call: TRBV6-5; j_call: TRBJ1-3
cdr3_aa: SVDRSLTRYGYT; v_call: TRBV29-1; j_call: TRBJ1-2
cdr3_aa: ASSGARGPNTGELF; v_call: TRBV7-6; j_call: TRBJ2-2
cdr3_aa: ATQHKRRKDNEKLF; v_call: TRBV21-1; j_call: TRBJ1-4
cdr3_aa: ASSQQGAGTDTQY; v_call: TRBV7-3; j_call: TRBJ2-3
cdr3_aa: ASCPGTGIGETQY; v_call: TRBV6-5; j_call: TRBJ2-5
cdr3_aa: ASCRGVRVGTEAF; v_call: TRBV6-5; j_call: TRBJ1-1
cdr3_aa: ASSITPSAGGNQPQH; v_call: TRBV19; j_call: TRBJ1-5
cdr3_aa: ASSFDRDYGYT; v_call: TRBV2; j_call: TRBJ1-2
cdr3_aa: ASSLLGTTQETQY; v_call: TRBV7-3; j_call: TRBJ2-5
cdr3_aa: ASASVQALLYNEQF; v_call: TRBV27; j_call: TRBJ2-1
cdr3_aa: ASSPLSREYSNQPQH; v_call: TRBV18; j_call: TRBJ1-5
cdr3_aa: ASSHPGQGAYPDTQY; v_call: TRBV23-1; j_call: TRBJ2-3
cdr3_aa: SVWRAETQY; v_call: TRBV29-1; j_call: TRBJ2-5
cdr3_aa: ASSMGSGVYNEQF; v_call: TRBV19; j_call: TRBJ2-1
cdr3_aa: ASSPGGNTGELF; v_call: TRBV11-3; j_call: TRBJ2-2
cdr3_aa: ASSLLYRGSNQPQH; v_call: TRBV28; j_call: TRBJ1-5
cdr3_aa: ASRVGGTEAF; v_call: TRBV28; j_call: TRBJ1-1
cdr3_aa: AGQTGRRNEKLF; v_call: TRBV10-3; j_call: TRBJ1-4
cdr3_aa: ASSQETGGSSGANVLT; v_call: TRBV4-1; j_call: TRBJ2-6
cdr3_aa: ASSVHGLAGMETQY; v_call: TRBV10-2; j_call: TRBJ2-5
cdr3_aa: ASSPTSGNYNEQF; v_call: TRBV5-4; j_call: TRBJ2-1
cdr3_aa: ASSAGTGTEAF; v_call: TRBV9; j_call: TRBJ1-1
cdr3_aa: ASSWGLAGLGYTDTQY; v_call: TRBV5-1; j_call: TRBJ2-3
cdr3_aa: ASSRTGDRAGEQY; v_call: TRBV7-8; j_call: TRBJ2-7
cdr3_aa: ASSYIGGSGNTIY; v_call: TRBV6-6; j_call: TRBJ1-3
cdr3_aa: SVQGPPQH; v_call: TRBV20-1; j_call: TRBJ1-5
cdr3_aa: ASIGLAGKYEQF; v_call: TRBV6-5; j_call: TRBJ2-1
cdr3_aa: ASSKIQEPHEQY; v_call: TRBV19; j_call: TRBJ2-7
cdr3_aa: ASSKDRGWYEQY; v_call: TRBV21-1; j_call: TRBJ2-7
cdr3_aa: ASSLGGAAPNTGELF; v_call: TRBV28; j_call: TRBJ2-2
cdr3_aa: ASSAQSGTELSYEQY; v_call: TRBV19; j_call: TRBJ2-7
cdr3_aa: ASSQEQGDYGYT; v_call: TRBV4-2; j_call: TRBJ1-2
cdr3_aa: ASSLATQGGTEAF; v_call: TRBV7-9; j_call: TRBJ1-1
cdr3_aa: ASRRGQTNTGELF; v_call: TRBV14; j_call: TRBJ2-2
cdr3_aa: ASSLVTGTNTEAF; v_call: TRBV7-8; j_call: TRBJ1-1
cdr3_aa: ASSGDRNTEAF; v_call: TRBV25-1; j_call: TRBJ1-1